This T cell receptor beta chain is from a study of immune cell composition in non-small cell lung cancer. Study summary: Histologic subtype was mainly adenocarcinoma or squamous cell carcinoma. Study-wide results and caveats: Clones >0.5% enriched in tumour were rarer in adenocarcinoma (roughly 35%) than squamous (75%). Tumour TCR-beta clonality showed no significant link to smoking pack-years.

Normal lung sampling was at least 3 cm from the tumour, as distant as possible. Frozen unsorted single-cell suspensions supplied the genomic DNA. The protocol was immunoSEQ multiplex PCR, while the TCRdb copy is restricted to in-frame clones and leaves out a portion. The sample lists some 7,000 clones, just under 85% occurring once. CDR3 size: 16 residues. Per the germline V gene, CDR1 is SEHNR and CDR2 is FQNEAQ (reference sequence). About this clone itself: No antigen is known for it. An end of the junction differs from the germline gene, which may be a read error.

The origin of this receptor is a human donor with non-small cell lung cancer. Material for sequencing was non-adjacent lung tissue. The V gene is TRBV7-9, the J gene TRBJ2-7, with D maybe TRBD2 (7 bases). CDR3 in amino acids: CASSQDLGGGYSEQYF. In DNA, the CDR3 is TGCGCCAGCAGCCAAGATTTGGGGGGGGGCTACTCCGAGCAGTACTTC.